This T cell receptor (beta chain) was observed in a study of blood T cell repertoires in COVID-19. About the study: T cells, B-cell-depleted T cells, or PBMCs provided the cDNA or gDNA that served as material.

This CDR3 contains 13 residues. The trim removed 4 bases at V and 10 bases at J, leaving 10 bases unmatched. Germline V CDR1 and CDR2: SGHDN, FVKESK. In the authors' workflow: How many nucleated cells were present was estimated from reference gene primer amplification. Assay: immunoSEQ multiplex PCR; the TCRdb copy retains only in-frame clones and omits some. V and J calls and clone size are copied from that table; D and trimming were computed from the DNA. The profile shows approximately 240,000 clones, roughly 86% of them singletons. This TCR was sampled from a man aged 50-59 years with acute or convalescent COVID-19. The genes are TRBV14 and TRBJ2-7; 7 bases agree with TRBD2. Sequenced sample: peripheral blood. Here the CDR3 DNA reads TGTGCCAGCAGCCGACTAGCCCCCTATGGACAGTACTTC. This encodes CASSRLAPYGQYF.